This T cell receptor (beta chain) was retrieved from a study of blood T cell repertoires in COVID-19 (dated by TCRdb to 2018 to 2021). About the study as a whole: Collaborator samples came from the United States, Italy and Spain and covered acute and convalescent phases of COVID-19. The repertoires were made available in a free public database intended to serve as a resource for research on the immune response to SARS-CoV-2. Where HLA class I and class II types were available, the types were taken from metadata supplied by the sample provider, not from assay-based typing. Deeply sampled blood TCRbeta repertoires from subjects exposed to, actively infected with, or recovered from COVID-19 were included in the dataset. Sample metadata almost always included a de-identified subject ID, COVID-19 status, age in years and sex. The material from the prospective study consisted of cDNA or gDNA derived from T cells, B-cell-depleted T cells, or PBMCs. Samples were obtained from the ongoing ImmuneRACE study (first 160 participants) and from about 1,300 subjects provided by 6 global collaborators. Findings and caveats that apply to the study as a whole: The amount of clinical and demographic metadata varied by source and participant and was provided uncurated.

TCRbeta CDR3 regions were amplified from genomic DNA using the immunoSEQ Assay, a bias-controlled multiplex PCR. The study's processing was this. The number of nucleated cells in each sample was estimated by amplification of reference gene primers within the assay. Sequence reads were collapsed and filtered to measure the absolute abundance of every unique TCRbeta CDR3 rearrangement. For each sample, productive Simpson clonality was calculated as the square root of Simpson's diversity index across productive rearrangements. Held by TCRdb, this immuneACCESS table contains in-frame sequences only and omits some clones. Under half of the omission traces to an unresolved V gene where checked; the cause of the rest is unknown. V and J calls and clone size are those listed in that table; D and trimming were worked out from the DNA. The sample records over 200,000 clones, 86% of which are singletons. The ten largest clonotypes hold roughly 12% of the sample.

The CDR3 runs 14 amino acids, cysteine and phenylalanine included. Kept here is only the CDR3 DNA, which spans 42 bases and is read in frame from base 1. From the germline V gene, CDR1 is MNHEY and CDR2 is SVGAGI. V trim: 5 bases; J trim: 2 bases; unmatched bases: 5. In Seattle, one collaborating source enrolled patients while the infection was active and tracked those patients longitudinally over the course of disease. Each collaborating institution followed its own protocols to collect whole blood in K2EDTA tubes. For TCRbeta analysis, collaborators shipped samples in one of three forms: frozen whole blood, isolated PBMCs, or DNA extracted from either of those sample types. Comment on this clone: Its antigen is unknown. No much larger clonotype is one base removed from it; base qualities were not supplied.

Sequenced sample: peripheral blood. The TCR originated in a man over 45 with COVID-19, enrolled during active disease. The receptor chain draws on TRBV6-5 and TRBJ1-2, with 7 junctional bases fitting TRBD1. The CDR3 reads CASSPGQMNYGYTF. The DNA sequence follows: TGTGCCAGCAGTCCGGGACAGATGAACTATGGCTACACCTTC.